The entry below gives a single T cell receptor beta chain sequence along with its context. The sample belongs to a study of technical replicates of blood from a handful of donors. The repertoire was sequenced with immunoSEQ multiplex PCR; TCRdb's copy has only in-frame clones and lacks some. The repertoire includes 11,000 to 15,000 clones, about 80% of them detected once, and about 13% sits in the top ten. Germline V gene sequence: CDR1 SGHVS, CDR2 FQNEAQ. With 5 bases clipped from V and 3 bases from J, the junction kept 12 bases outside the gene matches. The CDR3 extends over 16 amino acids. The V gene is TRBV7-8, the J gene TRBJ2-7; 8 bases align to TRBD2. Source material: PBMCs. The clonotype comes from a human donor in good health. The CDR3 is CASSPSLSGGIYEQYF. The CDR3 DNA reads TGTGCCAGCAGCCCCTCCCTGTCGGGAGGGATCTACGAGCAGTACTTC.